The present TCR beta chain was sequenced within a study of regulatory T cells in long-lasting Graves disease. The CDR3 loop spans 12 amino acids. V was cut by 1 base and J by 4 bases, with 7 bases left in between. The germline CDR1 and CDR2 sequences are DFQATT and SNEGSKA (reference sequence). The table lists this clonotype with a few counts. Its cognate antigen is unknown. Time point noted: newly diagnosed GD, antithyroid drugs for less than 3 months. RNA isolated from PBMCs was used to make the TCR library. Construction of TCR beta libraries relied on iRepertoire HTBI primers and on Arm-PCR targeting CDR3 regions. One entry per CDR3 protein, called by TCRdb with MiXCR from the multiplex PCR reads. The table has under 450,000 distinct CDR3 sequences, around 11% seen once; the top ten hold approximately 17%. Findings and limits, study-wide: Researchers reported studying only peripheral blood, not thyroid tissue. The study found TRBV28, TRBJ1-2 and TRBJ2-5 favored in persistent disease.

The same sample was also studied in work on T cells in Graves' hyperthyroidism and ophthalmopathy. As reported in that work: Over 18 months, lack of ophthalmopathy progression marked Graves' hyperthyroidism as stable. In the blood, most expanded thyroid clonotypes above 0.001 appeared as well.

The material sequenced was peripheral blood mononuclear cells (PBMCs), taken at new diagnosis, from a patient treated with antithyroid drugs. The TCR comes from a woman aged 18-29 years with Graves disease. The chain employs TRBV20-1 and TRBJ1-2, with D unresolved. As DNA, the CDR3 is TGCAGTGCTAGAGTCGAAGGCTATGGCTACACCTTC. Translated, it gives CSARVEGYGYTF.